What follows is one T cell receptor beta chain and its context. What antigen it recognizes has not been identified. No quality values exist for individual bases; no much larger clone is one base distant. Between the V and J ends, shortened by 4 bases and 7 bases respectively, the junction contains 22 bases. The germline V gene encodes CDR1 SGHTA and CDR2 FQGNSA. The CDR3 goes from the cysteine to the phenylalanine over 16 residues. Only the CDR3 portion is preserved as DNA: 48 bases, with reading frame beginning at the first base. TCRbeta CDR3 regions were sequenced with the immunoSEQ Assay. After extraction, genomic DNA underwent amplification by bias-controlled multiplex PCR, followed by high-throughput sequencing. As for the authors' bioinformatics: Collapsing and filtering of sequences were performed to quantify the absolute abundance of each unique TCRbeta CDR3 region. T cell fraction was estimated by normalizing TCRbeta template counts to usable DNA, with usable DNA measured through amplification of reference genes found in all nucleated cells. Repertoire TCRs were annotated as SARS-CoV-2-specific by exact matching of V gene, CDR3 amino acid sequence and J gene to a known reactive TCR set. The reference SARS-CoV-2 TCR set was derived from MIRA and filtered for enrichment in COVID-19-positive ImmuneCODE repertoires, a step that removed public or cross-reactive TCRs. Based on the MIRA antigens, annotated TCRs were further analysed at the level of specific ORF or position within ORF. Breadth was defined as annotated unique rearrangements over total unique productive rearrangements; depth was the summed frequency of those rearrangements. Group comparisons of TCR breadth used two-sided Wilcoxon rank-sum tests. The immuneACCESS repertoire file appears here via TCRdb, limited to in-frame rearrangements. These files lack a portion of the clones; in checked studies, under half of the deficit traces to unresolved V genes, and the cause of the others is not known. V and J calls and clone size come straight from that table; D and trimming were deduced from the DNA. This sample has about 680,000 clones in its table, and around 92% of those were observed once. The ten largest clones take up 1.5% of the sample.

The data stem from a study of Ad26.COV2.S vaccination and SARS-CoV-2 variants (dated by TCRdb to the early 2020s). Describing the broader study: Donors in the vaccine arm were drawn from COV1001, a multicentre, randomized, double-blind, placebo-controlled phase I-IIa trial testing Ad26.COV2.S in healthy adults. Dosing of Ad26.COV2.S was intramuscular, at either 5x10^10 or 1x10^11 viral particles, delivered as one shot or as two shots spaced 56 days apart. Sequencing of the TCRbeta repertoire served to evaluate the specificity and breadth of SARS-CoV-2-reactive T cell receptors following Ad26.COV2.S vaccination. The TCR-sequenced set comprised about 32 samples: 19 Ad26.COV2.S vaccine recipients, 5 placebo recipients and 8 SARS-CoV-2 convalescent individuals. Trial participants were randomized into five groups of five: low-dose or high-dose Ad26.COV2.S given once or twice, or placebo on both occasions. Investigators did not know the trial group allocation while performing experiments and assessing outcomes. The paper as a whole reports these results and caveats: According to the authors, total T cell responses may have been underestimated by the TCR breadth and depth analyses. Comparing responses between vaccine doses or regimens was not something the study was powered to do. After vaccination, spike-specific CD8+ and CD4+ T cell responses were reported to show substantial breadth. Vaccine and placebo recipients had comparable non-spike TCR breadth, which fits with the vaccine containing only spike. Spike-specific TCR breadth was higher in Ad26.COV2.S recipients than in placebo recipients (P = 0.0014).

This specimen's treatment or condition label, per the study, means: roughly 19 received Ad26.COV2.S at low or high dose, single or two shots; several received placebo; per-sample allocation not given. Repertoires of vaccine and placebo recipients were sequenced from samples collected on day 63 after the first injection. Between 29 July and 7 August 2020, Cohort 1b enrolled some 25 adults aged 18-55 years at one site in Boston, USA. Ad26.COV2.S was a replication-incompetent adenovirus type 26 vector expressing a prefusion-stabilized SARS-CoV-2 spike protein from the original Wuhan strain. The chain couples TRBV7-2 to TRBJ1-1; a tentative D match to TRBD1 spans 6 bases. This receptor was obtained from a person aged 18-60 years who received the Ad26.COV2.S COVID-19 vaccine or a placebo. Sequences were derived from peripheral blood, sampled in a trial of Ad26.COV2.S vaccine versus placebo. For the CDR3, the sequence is CASSSRRAGVIGEAFF. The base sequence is TGTGCCAGCAGCTCACGTAGGGCAGGGGTGATCGGTGAAGCTTTCTTT.